The 2 T cell receptor beta chains in this list originate from one sample, sequenced in a study of identical twins. TCRdb itself ran the 5' RACE reads through MiXCR, one entry per CDR3 protein. The repertoire holds hundreds of thousands of distinct CDR3 sequences, with around 6.9% as singletons. The same specimen was also included in a second study, on yellow fever vaccine responses in identical twins.

The sequenced sample consisted of memory (CD45RO+) T cells sorted from blood. Receptor source: a woman aged 18-35 years in good health.

This clonotype was seen at least ten times. The J gene is TRBJ2-2, the V gene TRBV7-2; the match to TRBD1 covers 10 bases. CDR3 length: 15 residues. From germline, CDR1 is SGHTA and CDR2 FQGNSA. The V gene end was trimmed by 4 bases and the J gene end by 4 bases; junction bases not matched to a gene: 3. The CDR3 spells CASSSRTGGTGELFF. CDR3 bases: TGTGCCAGCAGCTCACGGACAGGGGGCACCGGGGAGCTGTTTTTT.

Ten or more counts support this clonotype. The chain employs TRBV7-2 and TRBJ2-3, with D unresolved. V was shortened by 5 bases and J by 0 bases, with 9 bases between the two germline ends. Germline-derived CDR1 and CDR2 are SGHTA and FQGNSA. CDR3 size: 14 residues. The CDR3: CASSERKSTDTQYF. DNA of the CDR3: TGTGCCAGCAGCGAACGGAAGAGCACAGATACGCAGTATTTT.